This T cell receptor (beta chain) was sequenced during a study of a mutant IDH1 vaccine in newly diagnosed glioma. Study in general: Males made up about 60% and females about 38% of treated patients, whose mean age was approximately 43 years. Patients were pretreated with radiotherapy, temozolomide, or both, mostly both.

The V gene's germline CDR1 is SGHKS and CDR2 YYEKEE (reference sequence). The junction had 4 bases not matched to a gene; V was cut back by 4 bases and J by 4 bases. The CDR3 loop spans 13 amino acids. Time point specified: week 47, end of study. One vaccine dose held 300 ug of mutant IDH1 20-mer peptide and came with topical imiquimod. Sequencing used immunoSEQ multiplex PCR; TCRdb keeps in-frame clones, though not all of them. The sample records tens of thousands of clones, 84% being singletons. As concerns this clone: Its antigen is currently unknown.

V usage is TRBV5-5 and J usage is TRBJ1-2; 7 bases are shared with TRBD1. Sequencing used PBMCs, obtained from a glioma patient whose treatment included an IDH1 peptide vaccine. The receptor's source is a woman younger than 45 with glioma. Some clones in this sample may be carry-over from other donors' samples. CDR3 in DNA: TGTGCCAGCAGCCCCGGGACAGTCTATGGCTACACCTTC. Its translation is CASSPGTVYGYTF.